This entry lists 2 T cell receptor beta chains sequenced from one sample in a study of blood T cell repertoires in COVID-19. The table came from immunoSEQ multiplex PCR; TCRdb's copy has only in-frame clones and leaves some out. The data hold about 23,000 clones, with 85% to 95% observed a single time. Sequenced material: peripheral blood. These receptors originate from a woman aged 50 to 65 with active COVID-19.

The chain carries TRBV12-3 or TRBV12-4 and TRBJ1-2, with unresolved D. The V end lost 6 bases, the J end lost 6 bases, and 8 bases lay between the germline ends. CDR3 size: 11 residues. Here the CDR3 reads CASSSYHGYTF. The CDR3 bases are TGTGCCAGCAGCTCCTATCATGGCTACACCTTC.

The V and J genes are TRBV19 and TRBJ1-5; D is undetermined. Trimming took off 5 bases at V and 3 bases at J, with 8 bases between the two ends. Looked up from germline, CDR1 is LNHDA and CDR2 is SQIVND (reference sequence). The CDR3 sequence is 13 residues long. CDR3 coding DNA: TGTGCCAGTAGTTTGCAGGACAATCAGCCCCAGCATTTT. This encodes CASSLQDNQPQHF.